This TCR beta chain was sequenced during a study of T cell responses to AZD1222 COVID-19 vaccine. The table came from immunoSEQ multiplex PCR; TCRdb's copy has only in-frame clones and leaves some out. The data contain 170,000 or so clones, 93% of them singletons. Trimming took 6 bases from V and 8 from J; bases not matched to a gene: 9. Germline V gene lookup returns CDR1 SEHNR and CDR2 FQNEAQ (reference sequence). The CDR3 has 15 residues. The chain uses TRBV7-9 and TRBJ1-4; 10 bases agree with TRBD1. Sequencing used peripheral blood, obtained on day 0 of AZD1222 vaccination. The TCR sequence derives from an adult in good health. The CDR3 DNA reads TGTGCCAGCAGTCCTCCGGGACAGGGGAGGGAAAAACTGTTTTTT. This encodes CASSPPGQGREKLFF.